Presented here are 21 T cell receptor beta chains from one specimen sequenced in a study of CD8 T cells in ankylosing spondylitis. TCRdb reanalysed the 5' RACE reads using MiXCR and keeps one entry per CDR3 protein. The sample consists of about 160,000 distinct CDR3 sequences, approximately 20% of them appearing once. The sequenced sample was blood, either unsorted or a sorted T cell fraction (not recorded which). Receptors originate from a male donor with ankylosing spondylitis or in good health (not recorded which).

The chain couples TRBV29-1 to TRBJ1-4, with D possibly matching TRBD1 (6 bases). This CDR3 spans 12 amino acids. Germline CDR1 SQVTM, CDR2 ANQGSEA. V shed 3 bases and J shed 7 bases, with 9 bases lying between them. In DNA, the CDR3 is TGCAGCGTTGATTCAGGGGCTGAAAAACTGTTTTTT. Translation: CSVDSGAEKLFF.

This clonotype was detected many times. The chain uses TRBV11-2 and TRBJ2-3; D gene uncertain. The germline gives CDR1 SGHAT, CDR2 FQNNGV. V gave up 11 bases and J gave up 5 bases, with 14 bases separating them. CDR3 length: 12 residues. CDR3: CAGGQHGDTQYF. CDR3 nucleotides: TGTGCCGGTGGCCAGCACGGAGATACGCAGTATTTT. The full variable domain, completed using reference TRBV11-2 and TRBJ2-3, is EAGVAQSPRYKIIEKRQSVAFWCNPISGHATLYWYQQILGQGPKLLIQFQNNGVVDDSQLPKDRFSAERLKGVDSTLKIQPAKLEDSAVYLCAGGQHGDTQYFGPGTRLTVL.

Only a few counts were recorded for this clonotype. The chain employs TRBV24-1 and TRBJ2-2; 9 bases are a match to TRBD1. The V segment lost 4 bases and the J segment 4 bases; nucleotides outside the gene matches: 0. CDR3 size: 14 residues. The V gene's germline CDR1 is KGHDR and CDR2 SFDVKD. CDR3 DNA sequence: TGTGCCACCAGTGAGACAGGGGGCACCGGGGAGCTGTTTTTT. Amino acids: CATSETGGTGELFF.

This clonotype was detected a few times. The rearrangement links TRBV3-1 to TRBJ1-4, with 8 bases identical to TRBD1. J lost 8 bases, V lost 4 bases, and 12 bases had no gene match. This CDR3 is built from 16 residues. Germline V gene lookup returns CDR1 LGHDT and CDR2 YNNKEL (reference sequence). The CDR3 spells CASSPWTGLGEEKLFF. In nucleotides, the CDR3 is TGTGCCAGCAGCCCCTGGACAGGGCTCGGGGAAGAAAAACTGTTTTTT.

The genes are TRBV10-3 and TRBJ1-1; 8 bases map to TRBD1. CDR1 is ENHRY and CDR2 is SYGVKD in the germline V gene. The CDR3 runs to 13 residues. The J segment lost 6 bases and the V segment lost 3 bases, leaving 3 bases of the junction unmatched. This CDR3 reads CAISEEQGAEAFF. In nucleotides, the CDR3 is TGTGCCATCAGTGAAGAACAGGGGGCTGAAGCTTTCTTT.

Ten or more counts support this clonotype. The chain employs TRBV5-1 and TRBJ1-1; D perhaps matches TRBD1 (5 bases). Trimming took off 0 bases at V and 1 base at J, with 13 bases between the two ends. This CDR3 is 16 amino acids long. Germline V gives CDR1 SGHRS, CDR2 YFSETQ. The CDR3 protein is CASSLAGAGPNTEAFF. DNA of the CDR3: TGCGCCAGCAGCTTGGCCGGAGCAGGGCCGAACACTGAAGCTTTCTTT.

The V call is TRBV5-1, the J call TRBJ2-1, with no clear D. The CDR3 sequence is 15 residues long. Germline V gene sequence: CDR1 SGHRS, CDR2 YFSETQ. Between the trimmed V and J ends, which lost 1 base and 3 bases, there was a span of 11 bases. DNA of the CDR3: TGCGCCAGCAGCTTGACGGGTGAACACTACAATGAGCAGTTCTTC. It codes for CASSLTGEHYNEQFF.

This clonotype was seen a handful of times. The J gene is TRBJ2-3, the V gene TRBV7-8; 7 bases map to TRBD2. CDR1 and CDR2 (germline): SGHVS, FQNEAQ. J lost 1 base, V lost 5 bases, and 12 bases had no gene match. The length of the CDR3 is 17 residues. CDR3 loop: CASSRRGAGLRTDTQYF. CDR3 sequence (DNA): TGTGCCAGCAGCCGGCGTGGAGCGGGGCTCCGCACAGATACGCAGTATTTT. The whole variable domain, filled in from reference TRBV7-8 and TRBJ2-3, reads GAGVSQSPRYKVAKRGQDVALRCDPISGHVSLFWYQQALGQGPEFLTYFQNEAQLDKSGLPSDRFFAERPEGSVSTLKIQRTQQEDSAVYLCASSRRGAGLRTDTQYFGPGTRLTVL.

This clonotype was detected a few times. One end of the junction does not line up with germline, which may come from a read error. The rearrangement joins TRBV20-1 to TRBJ2-5; TRBD2 matches 8 bases. CDR3 size: 17 residues. The germline V gene encodes CDR1 DFQATT and CDR2 SNEGSKA (reference sequence). DNA of the CDR3: TGCTGTGCTAGAGATGGGGAACTAGCGGCTAGCCAAGAGACCCAGTACTTC. The encoded protein is CCARDGELAASQETQYF.

This clonotype showed up just a few times. This chain uses TRBV20-1 with TRBJ1-6, with a tentative D call TRBD1 (6 bases). Trimming shortened V by 4 bases and J by 7 bases, and 17 bases separated the two germline ends. Per germline, CDR1 DFQATT and CDR2 SNEGSKA (reference sequence). This CDR3 spans 15 amino acids. The CDR3 protein is CSAIIRQAGNSPLHF. CDR3 sequence (DNA): TGCAGTGCTATCATAAGACAGGCGGGAAATTCACCCCTCCACTTT.

This clonotype was detected only a few times. The J gene is TRBJ1-1, the V gene TRBV11-2; D ambiguous. Per germline, CDR1 SGHAT and CDR2 FQNNGV. Trimming took 5 bases from V and 1 from J, leaving 11 bases between them. CDR3 length equals 14 residues. The CDR3 sequence is CASSPRLTNTEAFF. DNA for the CDR3: TGTGCCAGCAGCCCTAGATTAACGAACACTGAAGCTTTCTTT.

This clonotype was recorded at least ten times. This sequence joins TRBV20-1 and TRBJ1-5, with TRBD1 as a possible D gene (5 bases). CDR3 size: 15 residues. V lost 6 bases, J lost 0 bases, and 15 bases lay in between. CDR1 is DFQATT and CDR2 is SNEGSKA in the germline V gene (reference sequence). CDR3 amino acids: CSATGTVYSNQPQHF. The CDR3 DNA reads TGCAGTGCAACCGGGACGGTTTATAGCAATCAGCCCCAGCATTTT.

This clonotype was recorded at least ten times. V is TRBV5-1 and J is TRBJ1-3, with 10 positions matching TRBD1. Germline values: CDR1 SGHRS, CDR2 YFSETQ. J gave up 3 bases and V 4 bases, and 7 bases lay outside the gene matches. The CDR3 length is 16 residues. The CDR3 DNA reads TGCGCCAGCAGCCAGCCCGGGACAGGGGATGGAAACACCATATATTTT. Amino acids: CASSQPGTGDGNTIYF.

This clonotype appeared a few times. V is TRBV25-1 and J is TRBJ2-1; 8 positions agree with TRBD2. J was trimmed by 4 bases and V by 4 bases; bases with no gene match: 15. Germline V lookup: CDR1 MGHDK, CDR2 SYGVNS. The CDR3 has 18 amino acids. The CDR3: CASSVGAAVQREYNEQFF. The CDR3 region has the DNA TGTGCCAGCAGTGTGGGGGCTGCGGTTCAGCGGGAGTACAATGAGCAGTTCTTC. Based on the CDR3 plus reference TRBV25-1 and TRBJ2-1, the full variable domain is EADIYQTPRYLVIGTGKKITLECSQTMGHDKMYWYQQDPGMELHLIHYSYGVNSTEKGDLSSESTVSRIRTEHFPLTLESARPSHTSQYLCASSVGAAVQREYNEQFFGPGTRLTVL.

This clonotype has ten or more counts. V is TRBV5-1 and J is TRBJ2-3; tentatively, D is TRBD1 or TRBD2 (5 bases each). V was shortened by 3 bases and J by 7 bases, with 15 bases between the two germline ends. Germline assignment: CDR1 SGHRS and CDR2 YFSETQ. CDR3 size: 14 residues. The CDR3 sequence is CASSSQGALNTQYF. CDR3 nucleotide sequence: TGCGCCAGCAGCTCCCAGGGAGCCCTAAATACGCAGTATTTT.

CDR3: CASSLDTSGDEQFF. Here the CDR3 DNA reads TGCGCCAGCAGCTTGGACACTAGCGGGGATGAGCAGTTCTTC. V gene TRBV5-1 combines with J gene TRBJ2-1, with 10 bases fitting TRBD2. The V gene end was trimmed by 0 bases and the J gene end by 8 bases; junction bases not matched to a gene: 2. This CDR3 has 14 amino acids. Looked up from germline, CDR1 is SGHRS and CDR2 is YFSETQ.

This clonotype was picked up a small number of times. The V and J genes are TRBV5-1 and TRBJ2-5; D gene uncertain. The CDR3 runs 15 residues. With 2 bases removed from V and 2 bases from J, the gap between germline ends came to 13 bases. Germline V lookup: CDR1 SGHRS, CDR2 YFSETQ. The CDR3 is CASSFSRHSQETQYF. The CDR3 bases are TGCGCCAGCAGCTTCTCCCGGCATTCTCAAGAGACCCAGTACTTC. Drawing the rest from reference TRBV5-1 and TRBJ2-5, the complete variable domain is KAGVTQTPRYLIKTRGQQVTLSCSPISGHRSVSWYQQTPGQGLQFLFEYFSETQRNKGNFPGRFSGRQFSNSRSEMNVSTLELGDSALYLCASSFSRHSQETQYFGPGTRLLVL.

The V gene is TRBV6-5, the J gene TRBJ1-3; the match to TRBD1 covers 8 bases. The germline V gene has CDR1 MNHEY and CDR2 SVGAGI. CDR3 length: 20 residues. Trimming took 8 bases from V and 0 from J; bases not matched to a gene: 21. The CDR3 loop reads CASGHRTGPIANFSGNTIYF. The CDR3 nucleotides read TGTGCCAGCGGACATCGGACAGGGCCCATCGCGAACTTCTCTGGAAACACCATATATTTT.

This clonotype was seen more than once but under ten times. The V and J genes are TRBV28 and TRBJ2-3, with 8 bases matching TRBD1. CDR1 and CDR2 (germline): MDHEN, SYDVKM. J lost 2 bases, V lost 4 bases, and 5 bases had no gene match. The CDR3 runs to 15 residues. CDR3 loop: CASSYLDRATDTQYF. The CDR3 nucleotides are TGTGCCAGCAGTTACCTGGACAGGGCCACAGATACGCAGTATTTT.

The V call is TRBV5-1, the J call TRBJ2-2; 7 bases map to TRBD2. J lost 4 bases, V lost 1 base, and 4 bases had no gene match. The germline V gene has CDR1 SGHRS and CDR2 YFSETQ. The CDR3 consists of 15 residues. The CDR3 nucleotides are TGCGCCAGCAGCTTGAACCGGGAGGTCACCGGGGAGCTGTTTTTT. Protein sequence: CASSLNREVTGELFF. Full variable domain (rest looked up from reference TRBV5-1 and TRBJ2-2): KAGVTQTPRYLIKTRGQQVTLSCSPISGHRSVSWYQQTPGQGLQFLFEYFSETQRNKGNFPGRFSGRQFSNSRSEMNVSTLELGDSALYLCASSLNREVTGELFFGEGSRLTVL.

Many counts were recorded for this clonotype. The V call is TRBV5-1, the J call TRBJ2-5; D is undetermined. CDR3 length: 15 residues. Germline V CDR1 and CDR2: SGHRS, YFSETQ. The V gene lost 0 bases and the J gene lost 8 bases, with 17 bases spanning the gap. CDR3 coding DNA: TGCGCCAGCAGCTTGGGTGGATCTAAAATGGAAACCCAGTACTTC. Translated, it gives CASSLGGSKMETQYF.